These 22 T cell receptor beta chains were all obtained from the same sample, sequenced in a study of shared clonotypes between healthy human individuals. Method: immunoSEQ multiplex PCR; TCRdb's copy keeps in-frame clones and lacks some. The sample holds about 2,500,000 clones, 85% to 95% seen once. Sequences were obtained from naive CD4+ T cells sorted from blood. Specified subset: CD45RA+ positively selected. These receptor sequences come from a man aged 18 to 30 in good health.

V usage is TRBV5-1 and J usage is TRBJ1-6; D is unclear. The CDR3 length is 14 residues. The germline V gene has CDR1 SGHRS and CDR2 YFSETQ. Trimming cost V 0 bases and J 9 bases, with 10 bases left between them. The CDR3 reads CASSLETMGSPLHF. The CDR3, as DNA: TGCGCCAGCAGCTTGGAAACAATGGGTTCACCCCTCCACTTT.

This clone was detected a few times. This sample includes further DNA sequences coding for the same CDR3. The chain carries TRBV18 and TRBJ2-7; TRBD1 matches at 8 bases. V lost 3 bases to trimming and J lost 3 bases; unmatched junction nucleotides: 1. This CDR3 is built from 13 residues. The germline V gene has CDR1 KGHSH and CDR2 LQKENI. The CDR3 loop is CASSPTGGYEQYF. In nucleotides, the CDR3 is TGTGCCAGCTCACCCACAGGGGGCTACGAGCAGTACTTC.

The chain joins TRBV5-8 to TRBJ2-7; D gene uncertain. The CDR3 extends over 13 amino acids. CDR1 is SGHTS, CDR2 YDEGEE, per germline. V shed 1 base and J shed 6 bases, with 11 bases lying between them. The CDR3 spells CASSLIGMGEQYF. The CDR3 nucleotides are TGTGCCAGCAGCTTGATAGGAATGGGCGAGCAGTACTTC.

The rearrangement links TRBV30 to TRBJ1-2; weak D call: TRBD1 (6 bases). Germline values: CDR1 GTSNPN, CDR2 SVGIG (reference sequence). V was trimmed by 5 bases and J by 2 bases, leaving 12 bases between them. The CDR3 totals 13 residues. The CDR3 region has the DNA TGTGCCTGGTCCGAGGGGGGAAACTATGGCTACACCTTC. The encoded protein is CAWSEGGNYGYTF.

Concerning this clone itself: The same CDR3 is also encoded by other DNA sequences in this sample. CDR3 sequence (DNA): TGTGCCAGCAGCTTGGACAGGCAAGAGACCCAGTACTTC. Amino acids: CASSLDRQETQYF. The chain carries TRBV11-2 and TRBJ2-5, with 7 nucleotides matching TRBD1. V was pared by 3 bases and J by 2 bases, with 0 bases of the junction left unmatched. The CDR3 consists of 13 residues. Germline lookup yields CDR1 SGHAT and CDR2 FQNNGV.

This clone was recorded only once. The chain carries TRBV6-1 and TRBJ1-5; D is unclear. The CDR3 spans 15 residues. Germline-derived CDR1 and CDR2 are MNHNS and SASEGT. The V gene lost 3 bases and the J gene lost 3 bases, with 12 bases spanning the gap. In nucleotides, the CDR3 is TGTGCCAGCAGTGACCCCGGGCAGATCAATCAGCCCCAGCATTTT. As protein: CASSDPGQINQPQHF.

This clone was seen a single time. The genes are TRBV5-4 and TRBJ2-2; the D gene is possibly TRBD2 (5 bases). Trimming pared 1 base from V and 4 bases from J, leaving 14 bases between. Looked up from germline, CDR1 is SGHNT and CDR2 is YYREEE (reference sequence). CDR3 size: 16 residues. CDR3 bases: TGTGCCAGCAGCTTGTGGGTAGGGAGCGGCACCGGGGAGCTGTTTTTT. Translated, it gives CASSLWVGSGTGELFF.

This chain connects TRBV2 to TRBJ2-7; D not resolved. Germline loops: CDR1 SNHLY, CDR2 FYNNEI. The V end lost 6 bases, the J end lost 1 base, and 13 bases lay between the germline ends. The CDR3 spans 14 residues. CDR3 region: CASRAEGQSYEQYF. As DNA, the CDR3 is TGTGCCAGCAGGGCGGAAGGTCAATCCTACGAGCAGTACTTC.

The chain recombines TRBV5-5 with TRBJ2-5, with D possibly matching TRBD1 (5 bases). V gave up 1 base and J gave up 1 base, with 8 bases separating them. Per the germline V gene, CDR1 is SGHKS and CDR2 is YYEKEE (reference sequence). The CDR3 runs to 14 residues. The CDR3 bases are TGTGCCAGCAGCTTGTGGGGCACCCAAGAGACCCAGTACTTC. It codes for CASSLWGTQETQYF.

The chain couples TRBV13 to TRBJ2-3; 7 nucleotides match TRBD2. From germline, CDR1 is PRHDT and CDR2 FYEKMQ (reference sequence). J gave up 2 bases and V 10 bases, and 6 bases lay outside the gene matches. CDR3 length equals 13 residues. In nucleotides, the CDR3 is TGTGCCATAGCGGGCAGACCCACAGATACGCAGTATTTT. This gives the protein CAIAGRPTDTQYF.

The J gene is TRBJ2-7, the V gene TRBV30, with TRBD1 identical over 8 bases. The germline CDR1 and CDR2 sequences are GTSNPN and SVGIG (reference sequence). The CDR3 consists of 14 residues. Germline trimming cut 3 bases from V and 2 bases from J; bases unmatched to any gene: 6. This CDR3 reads CAWSRGQGTYEQYF. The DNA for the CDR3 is TGTGCCTGGAGCCGAGGACAGGGCACCTACGAGCAGTACTTC.

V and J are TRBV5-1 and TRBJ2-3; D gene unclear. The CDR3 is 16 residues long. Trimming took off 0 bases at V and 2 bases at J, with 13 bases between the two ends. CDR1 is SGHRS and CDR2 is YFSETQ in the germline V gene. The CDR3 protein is CASSLDSVLHTDTQYF. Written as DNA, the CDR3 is TGCGCCAGCAGCTTGGATTCCGTTCTCCACACAGATACGCAGTATTTT.

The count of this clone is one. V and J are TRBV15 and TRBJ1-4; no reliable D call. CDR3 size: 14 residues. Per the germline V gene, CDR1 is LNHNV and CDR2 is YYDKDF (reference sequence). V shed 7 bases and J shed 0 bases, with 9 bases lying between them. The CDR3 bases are TGTGCCACCACCTTCGGAACAACTAATGAAAAACTGTTTTTT. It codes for CATTFGTTNEKLFF.

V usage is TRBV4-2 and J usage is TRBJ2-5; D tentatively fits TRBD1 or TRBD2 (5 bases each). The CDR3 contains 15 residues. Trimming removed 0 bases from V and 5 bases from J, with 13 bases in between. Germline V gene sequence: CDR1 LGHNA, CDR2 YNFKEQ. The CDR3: CASSQDFRGPETQYF. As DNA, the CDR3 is TGTGCCAGCAGCCAAGATTTTAGGGGACCTGAGACCCAGTACTTC.

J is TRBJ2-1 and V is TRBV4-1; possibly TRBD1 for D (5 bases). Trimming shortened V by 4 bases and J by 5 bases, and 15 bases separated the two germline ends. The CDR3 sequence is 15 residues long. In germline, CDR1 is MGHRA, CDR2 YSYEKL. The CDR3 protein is CASSLTGSPHNEQFF. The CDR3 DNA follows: TGCGCCAGCAGCCTTACAGGTTCCCCCCACAATGAGCAGTTCTTC.

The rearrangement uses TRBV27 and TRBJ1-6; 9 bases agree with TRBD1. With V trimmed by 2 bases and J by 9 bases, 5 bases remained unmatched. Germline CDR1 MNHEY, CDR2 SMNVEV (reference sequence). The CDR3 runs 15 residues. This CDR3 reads CASSLRDRAVSPLHF. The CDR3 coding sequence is TGTGCCAGCAGTTTAAGGGACAGGGCGGTTTCACCCCTCCACTTT.

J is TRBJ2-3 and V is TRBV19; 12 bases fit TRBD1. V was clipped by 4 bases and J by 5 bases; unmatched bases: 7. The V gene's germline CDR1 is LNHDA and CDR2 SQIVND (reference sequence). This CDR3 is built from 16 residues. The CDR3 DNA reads TGTGCCAGTAGTACGTGGGGACAGGGGGCGGGAGATACGCAGTATTTT. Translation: CASSTWGQGAGDTQYF.

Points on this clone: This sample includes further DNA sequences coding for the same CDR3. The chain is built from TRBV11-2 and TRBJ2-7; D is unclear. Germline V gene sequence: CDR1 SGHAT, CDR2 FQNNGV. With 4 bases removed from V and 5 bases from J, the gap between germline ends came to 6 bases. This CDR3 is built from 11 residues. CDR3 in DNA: TGTGCCAGCAGCTCCCTGGACGAGCAGTACTTC. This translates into CASSSLDEQYF.

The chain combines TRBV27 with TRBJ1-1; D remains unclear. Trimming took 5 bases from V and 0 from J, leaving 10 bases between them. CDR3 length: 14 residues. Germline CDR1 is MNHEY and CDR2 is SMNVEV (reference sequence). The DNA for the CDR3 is TGTGCCAGCAGTCCCCGTCTTATGAACACTGAAGCTTTCTTT. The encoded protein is CASSPRLMNTEAFF.

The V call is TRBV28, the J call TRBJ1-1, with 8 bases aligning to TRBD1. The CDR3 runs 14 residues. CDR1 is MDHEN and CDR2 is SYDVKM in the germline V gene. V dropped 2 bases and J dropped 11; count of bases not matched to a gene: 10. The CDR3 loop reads CASSLRDRFGGAFF. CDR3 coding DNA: TGTGCCAGCAGTTTAAGGGACAGGTTCGGCGGGGCTTTCTTT.

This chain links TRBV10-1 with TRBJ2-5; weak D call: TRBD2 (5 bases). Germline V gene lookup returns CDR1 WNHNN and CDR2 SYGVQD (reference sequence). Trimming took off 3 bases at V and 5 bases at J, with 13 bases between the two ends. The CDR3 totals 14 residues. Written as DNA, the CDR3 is TGCGCCAGCAGTGATGGGAGTTCGGGGGAGACCCAGTACTTC. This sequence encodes CASSDGSSGETQYF.

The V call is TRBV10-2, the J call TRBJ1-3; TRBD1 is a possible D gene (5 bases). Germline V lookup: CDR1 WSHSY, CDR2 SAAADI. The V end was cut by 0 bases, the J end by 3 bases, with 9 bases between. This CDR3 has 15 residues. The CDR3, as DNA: TGCGCCAGCAGTGAGTCGTGGGGGGTTGGAAACACCATATATTTT. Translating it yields CASSESWGVGNTIYF.